One TCR beta chain is described in this entry. The CDR3 length is 15 residues. In germline, CDR1 is MNHNY, CDR2 SVGAGI (reference sequence). The germline V and J ends were trimmed by 2 bases and 2 bases, with 12 bases remaining between them. These data originate in a study of cytomegalovirus exposure and HLA in healthy donors. A multiplex PCR was run with 60 Vbeta primers and 13 Jbeta primers. The repertoire was sequenced with immunoSEQ multiplex PCR; TCRdb's copy has only in-frame clones and lacks some. The sample records 79,000 or so clones, over 65% being singletons. This sequence joins TRBV6-6 and TRBJ1-1; D gene uncertain. The sequence came from a woman aged 40 to 49 in good health and CMV-seropositive. Sequenced: PBMCs. The CDR3 loop reads CASSYQDMANTEAFF. In DNA, the CDR3 is TGTGCCAGCAGTTACCAAGACATGGCAAACACTGAAGCTTTCTTT.